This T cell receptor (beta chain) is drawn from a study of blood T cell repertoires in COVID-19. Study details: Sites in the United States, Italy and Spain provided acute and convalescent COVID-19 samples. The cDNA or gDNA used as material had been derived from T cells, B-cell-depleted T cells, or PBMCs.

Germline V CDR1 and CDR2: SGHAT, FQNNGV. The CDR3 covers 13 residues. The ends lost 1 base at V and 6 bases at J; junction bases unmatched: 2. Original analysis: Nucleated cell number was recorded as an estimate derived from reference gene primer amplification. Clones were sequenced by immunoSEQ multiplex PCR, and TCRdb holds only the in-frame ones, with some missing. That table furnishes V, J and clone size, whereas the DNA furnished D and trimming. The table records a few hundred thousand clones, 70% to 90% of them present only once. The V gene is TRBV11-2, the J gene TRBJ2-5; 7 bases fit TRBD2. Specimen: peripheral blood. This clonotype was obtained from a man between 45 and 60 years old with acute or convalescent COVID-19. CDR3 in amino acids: CASSLGGGKTQYF. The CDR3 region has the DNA TGTGCCAGCAGCTTAGGGGGGGGGAAGACCCAGTACTTC.